This TCR beta chain was sequenced for a study of shared clonotypes between healthy human individuals. Study-wide background: Per-donor plates numbered three CD4 naive, three CD4 memory, two CD8 naive and one CD8 memory.

Caucasian adults living in Nashville, Tennessee, provided all samples. Sorted-subset replicate PCRs used roughly 180 ng DNA, roughly 28,000 T cell genomes. Using immunoSEQ multiplex PCR, the repertoire was profiled, and TCRdb retains in-frame clones only, with some absent. The sample records about 670,000 clones, 72% being singletons. V was trimmed by 5 bases and J by 3 bases, leaving 8 bases between them. The CDR3 spans 12 residues. Germline V lookup: CDR1 MDHEN, CDR2 SYDVKM. The chain carries TRBV28 and TRBJ2-7; D gene ambiguous. The sequenced sample was memory CD4+ T cells sorted from blood. Subset defined: CD45RA-negative fraction. The receptor was derived from a woman aged 25-40 years in good health. CDR3 nucleotide sequence: TGTGCCAGCAGTCCCCCATTCTACGAGCAGTACTTC. It yields the protein CASSPPFYEQYF.